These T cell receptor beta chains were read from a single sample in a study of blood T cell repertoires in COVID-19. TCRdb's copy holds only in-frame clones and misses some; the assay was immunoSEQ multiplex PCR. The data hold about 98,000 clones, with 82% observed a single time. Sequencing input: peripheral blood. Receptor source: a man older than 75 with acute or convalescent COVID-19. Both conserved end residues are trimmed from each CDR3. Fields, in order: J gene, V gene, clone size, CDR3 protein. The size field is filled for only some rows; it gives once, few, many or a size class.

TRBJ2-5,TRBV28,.,ASSSSGQTAGETQY
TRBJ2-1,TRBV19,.,ASNTQGLGSYNEQF
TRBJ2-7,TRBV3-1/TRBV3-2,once,ASSETDRGSGEQY
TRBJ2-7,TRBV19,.,ASSPWGSTYEQY
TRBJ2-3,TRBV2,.,ASSDIRGLDTQY
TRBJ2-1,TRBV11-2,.,ASSLGQGTNNEQF
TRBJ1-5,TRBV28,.,ASSLQGHQPQH
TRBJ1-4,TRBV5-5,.,ASSSRTGYNEKLF
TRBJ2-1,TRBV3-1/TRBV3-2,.,ASGQFSYNEQF
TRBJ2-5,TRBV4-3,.,ASSQETGKETQY
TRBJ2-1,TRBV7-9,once,ASSPTGLAGDEQF
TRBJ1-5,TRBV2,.,ASSGGDRVHQPQH
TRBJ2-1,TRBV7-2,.,ASLGGAGVAYNEQF